There are many counts of the clone carrying this T cell receptor (beta chain). With 0 bases removed from V and 8 bases from J, the gap between germline ends came to 11 bases. CDR3 size: 13 residues. Germline-derived CDR1 and CDR2 are SGHTS and YDEGEE. These data belong to a study of human T cells and chemical hapten exposure. Study summary: Each patient's scalp received weekly diphenylcyclopropenone throughout the roughly 25-week study. TCR yields differed between samples (mainly from small differences in pooled library volume).

Time point in this sample: pre-sensitization, week 0. The sample's treatment: therapeutic diphenylcyclopropenone sensitization with weekly scalp DPC. The library labeled individual cDNA molecules by adding unique molecular identifiers to them. TCRdb reprocessed the RACE reads via MiXCR and lists one record per CDR3 protein. Of some 400,000 distinct CDR3 sequences in the sample, roughly 5.3% are singletons; the top ten hold approximately 2.8%. This sample comprised whole blood, obtained in connection with sensitization to the hapten diphenylcyclopropenone (DPC). The chain joins TRBV5-8 to TRBJ1-2, with D maybe TRBD1 (5 bases). The receptor was isolated from a woman in her fifties or sixties with alopecia areata. Some clones in this sample may be carry-over from other donors' samples. The CDR3 coding sequence is TGTGCCAGCAGCTTGGAAGGGGTCGCAGGCTACACCTTC. As protein: CASSLEGVAGYTF.